This T cell receptor beta chain was found in a study of beta chain features in type 1 diabetes. Study conclusions and caveats: TCRB CDR3 length was moderately but significantly reduced in all four CD4+ subsets of Type 1 diabetes patients.

A note on this clone: No antigen is known for it.

Every isolated RNA sample was fully reverse transcribed, so sequencing captured expressed TCRB transcripts. Sequenced by immunoSEQ multiplex PCR; TCRdb stores in-frame clones only, minus some. The table lists some 900,000 clones, around a sixth of them singletons, with 0.02% to 0.03% in the top ten. Germline V CDR1 and CDR2: WNHNN, SYGVQD (reference sequence). CDR3 size: 13 residues. Trimming left V 2 bases short and J 1 base short, with 4 bases between. This chain connects TRBV10-1 to TRBJ2-3; D ambiguous. Sequences were obtained from naive CD4+ T cells from blood. The sequence was collected from a woman between 18 and 30 years old in good health. The CDR3 DNA sequence: TGCGCCAGCAGTGAGCCGGGCACAGATACGCAGTATTTT. Residues: CASSEPGTDTQYF.